The sequence of this T cell receptor (beta chain) was determined in a study of blood T cell repertoires in COVID-19 (dated by TCRdb to about 2020). Regarding the research as a whole: Samples covering the acute and convalescent phases of COVID-19 were provided by collaborators in the United States, Italy and Spain. The material from the prospective study consisted of cDNA or gDNA derived from T cells, B-cell-depleted T cells, or PBMCs. The dataset comprised deeply sampled blood TCRbeta repertoires from subjects exposed to, actively infected with, or recovered from COVID-19. A freely available public database, intended as a resource for researchers studying the immune response to SARS-CoV-2, is where the repertoires were released. Samples came from the ongoing ImmuneRACE study (first 160 participants) plus 1,254 subjects from 6 global collaborators. A de-identified subject ID, COVID-19 status, age in years and sex were almost always included in the sample metadata. Where available, HLA class I and class II types were obtained from metadata supplied by the sample provider rather than from assay-based typing. Overall study outcomes, separate from this receptor: How much clinical and demographic metadata was included differed by source and by participant, and the metadata was provided uncurated.

The germline V gene gives CDR1 as WSHSY and CDR2 as SAAADI. The CDR3 measures 13 amino acids from cysteine to phenylalanine. CDR3 DNA is the only sequence kept; it has 39 bases, read in frame from the first base. V lost 7 bases and J lost 5 bases, and the count of bases not matched to a germline gene is 1. TCRbeta CDR3 regions were amplified from genomic DNA by means of the immunoSEQ Assay, a bias-controlled multiplex PCR. In the source study's methods: Within the assay, amplification of reference gene primers was used to estimate how many nucleated cells each sample contained. To quantify the absolute abundance of each unique TCRbeta CDR3 rearrangement, sequence reads were collapsed and filtered. For each sample, productive Simpson clonality was calculated by taking the square root of Simpson's diversity index across productive rearrangements. This is the immuneACCESS table as TCRdb keeps it, with only in-frame sequences that have V and J called. A part of the clones is gone; compared with another copy, unresolved V genes explain less than half, and the rest is unexplained. V, J and clone size reflect that table, while D and trimming were determined from the DNA. In this sample the table shows some 130,000 clones, under 95% of which occur a single time. Together, the top ten hold about 4% of the sample.

To note about this clone: Its antigen is currently not known. Base qualities are missing; no much larger clone stands one base away.

The collaborating institutions used their own protocols to collect whole blood in K2EDTA tubes. Collaborator samples were shipped for TCRbeta analysis as frozen whole blood, isolated PBMCs, or DNA extracted from either sample type. This TCR came from a man aged 50-59 years with active COVID-19. The rearrangement combines TRBV10-2 with TRBJ1-6; 8 bases in the middle match TRBD1. The sample taken for sequencing was peripheral blood. Here the CDR3 is given as CASKDRDNSPLHF. The nucleotide sequence is given as TGCGCCAGCAAGGACAGGGATAATTCACCCCTCCACTTT.